Presented here are 21 T cell receptor beta chains from one specimen sequenced in a study of T cells in localized non-small cell lung cancer. Clones were sequenced by immunoSEQ multiplex PCR, and TCRdb holds only the in-frame ones, with some missing. This table holds around 41,000 clones, 75% to 95% found once. The sequenced sample was PBMCs, obtained before any cancer treatment. Receptors were obtained from a woman aged 35 to 69 with stage II lung adenocarcinoma.

This clone was observed a handful of times. The chain uses TRBV2 and TRBJ1-5; tentatively, D is TRBD1 (5 bases). Germline V CDR1 and CDR2: SNHLY, FYNNEI. V was shortened by 11 bases and J by 7 bases, with 21 bases between the two germline ends. The CDR3 length is 14 residues. The CDR3 DNA follows: TGTGCCTCCTGTCCGGCGGGACGGCAGCAGCCCCAGCATTTT. It codes for CASCPAGRQQPQHF.

The chain recombines TRBV2 with TRBJ2-2; TRBD2 matches 12 bases. This CDR3 has 17 amino acids. V was pared by 4 bases and J by 5 bases, with 8 bases of the junction left unmatched. Per germline, CDR1 SNHLY and CDR2 FYNNEI. CDR3 sequence: CASSALAGGPGTGELFF. The CDR3 DNA reads as TGTGCCAGCAGTGCCCTAGCGGGAGGGCCGGGAACCGGGGAGCTGTTTTTT.

The chain carries TRBV2 and TRBJ1-5, with TRBD1 matching 9 bases. J was trimmed by 1 base and V by 5 bases; bases with no gene match: 3. CDR3 size: 15 residues. CDR1 SNHLY and CDR2 FYNNEI come from the germline V gene. This CDR3 reads CASSWDRESNQPQHF. The CDR3 coding sequence is TGTGCCAGCAGTTGGGACAGGGAGAGCAATCAGCCCCAGCATTTT.

The rearrangement joins TRBV9 to TRBJ2-7; TRBD2 agrees at 9 bases. V shed 1 base, J shed 5 bases, and the junction held 4 bases outside the gene matches. The CDR3 sequence is 14 residues long. CDR1 SGDLS and CDR2 YYNGEE come from the germline V gene. DNA for the CDR3: TGTGCCAGCAGCGTAAACAGCGGGGGGAACGAGCAGTACTTC. This translates into CASSVNSGGNEQYF. Full variable domain (remainder filled in from reference TRBV9 and TRBJ2-7): DSGVTQTPKHLITATGQRVTLRCSPRSGDLSVYWYQQSLDQGLQFLIQYYNGEERAKGNILERFSAQQFPDLHSELNLSSLELGDSALYFCASSVNSGGNEQYFGPGTRLTVT.

The chain combines TRBV6-6 with TRBJ1-2, with 7 positions matching TRBD1. Germline V gives CDR1 MNHNY, CDR2 SVGAGI (reference sequence). V lost 9 bases, J lost 2 bases, and 12 bases stayed unmatched. CDR3 length: 15 amino acids. The CDR3 DNA reads as TGTGCCAGTCGACTCGGGACAGACATCAACTATGGCTACACCTTC. Its translation is CASRLGTDINYGYTF.

The chain couples TRBV19 to TRBJ2-5, with unresolved D. The V and J ends lost 6 bases and 2 bases respectively, with 10 bases between them. Germline CDR1 LNHDA, CDR2 SQIVND (reference sequence). This CDR3 region has 13 residues. CDR3 sequence (DNA): TGTGCCAGTAGCACGAACTCTCAAGAGACCCAGTACTTC. Amino acid sequence: CASSTNSQETQYF.

The chain joins TRBV11-3 to TRBJ2-5, with D possibly TRBD2 on 7 matching bases. V lost 1 base to trimming and J lost 7 bases, with 19 bases between them. The CDR3 length is 16 residues. From germline, CDR1 is SGHNT and CDR2 YENEEA. In DNA form, the CDR3 reads TGTGCCAGCAGCTTAGCTTACGGGGGGCCTCACGGGACCCAGTACTTC. It is translated as CASSLAYGGPHGTQYF.

The genes are TRBV18 and TRBJ2-4; no clear D. The V gene's germline CDR1 is KGHSH and CDR2 LQKENI. Trimming cost V 6 bases and J 0 bases, with 15 bases left between them. CDR3 length: 16 residues. Here the CDR3 DNA reads TGTGCCAGCTCGACGGCCGCTGGGGTAGCCAAAAACATTCAGTACTTC. Translation: CASSTAAGVAKNIQYF.

This clone was detected only a few times. The CDR3 is CASSLDQGYVDGYTF. The DNA for the CDR3 is TGCGCCAGCAGCTTGGATCAGGGATATGTTGATGGCTACACCTTC. The V gene is TRBV5-1, the J gene TRBJ1-2, with D possibly matching TRBD1 (5 bases). Germline V gene data show CDR1 as SGHRS and CDR2 as YFSETQ. The CDR3 is 15 amino acids. Trimming stripped 0 bases from V and 6 bases from J, with 15 bases between.

The rearrangement links TRBV11-2 to TRBJ2-3; possible D gene TRBD2, 5 bases. CDR3 size: 15 residues. V was trimmed by 1 base and J by 2 bases, leaving 10 bases between them. Germline V gene lookup returns CDR1 SGHAT and CDR2 FQNNGV. CDR3 residues: CASSLVPGITDTQYF. Here the CDR3 DNA reads TGTGCCAGCAGCTTAGTTCCGGGAATCACAGATACGCAGTATTTT.

The chain couples TRBV11-2 to TRBJ2-5, with TRBD1 as a possible D gene (6 bases). In germline, CDR1 is SGHAT, CDR2 FQNNGV. The CDR3 has 15 residues. V was pared by 3 bases and J by 2 bases, with 13 bases between. The CDR3 region has the DNA TGTGCCAGCAGCTTTGGACAGAGAATACAAGAGACCCAGTACTTC. Residues: CASSFGQRIQETQYF.

V and J are TRBV29-1 and TRBJ2-2; 13 bases line up with TRBD2. The CDR3 runs to 16 residues. Germline V gives CDR1 SQVTM, CDR2 ANQGSEA. V trimming: 6 bases; J trimming: 3 bases; junction bases outside the gene matches: 7. CDR3 DNA: TGCAGCGTCTCCAAACTAGCGGGAGGGTACACCGGGGAGCTGTTTTTT. Translating it yields CSVSKLAGGYTGELFF.

The V and J genes are TRBV6-1 and TRBJ1-1, with a possible D match to TRBD1 (5 bases). Trimming took 6 bases from V and 5 from J, leaving 13 bases between them. CDR1 and CDR2 (germline): MNHNS, SASEGT. The CDR3 length is 13 residues. The CDR3 nucleotides read TGTGCCAGCAGCCTATCTCAGGGAACTGAAGCTTTCTTT. This translates into CASSLSQGTEAFF.

The chain links TRBV6-1 to TRBJ2-3; 7 bases fit TRBD1. CDR1 and CDR2 (germline): MNHNS, SASEGT. The J segment lost 0 bases and the V segment lost 3 bases, leaving 9 bases of the junction unmatched. The CDR3 has 17 amino acids. CDR3 coding DNA: TGTGCCAGCAGTGAGGCGAGAACAGGGGTTAGCACAGATACGCAGTATTTT. This gives the protein CASSEARTGVSTDTQYF.

The rearrangement links TRBV14 to TRBJ2-5; either TRBD1 or TRBD2 may supply D (6 bases each). Germline V gene data show CDR1 as SGHDN and CDR2 as FVKESK. V was shortened by 2 bases and J by 3 bases, with 10 bases between the two germline ends. This CDR3 is 14 amino acids long. Written as DNA, the CDR3 is TGTGCCAGCAGCCAATACGGGGGCAAAGAGACCCAGTACTTC. This translates into CASSQYGGKETQYF.

The gene calls are TRBV28 and TRBJ1-2; D possibly corresponds to TRBD1 (6 bases). Germline-derived CDR1 and CDR2 are MDHEN and SYDVKM. CDR3 length: 14 amino acids. Between the trimmed V and J ends, which lost 2 bases and 4 bases, there was a span of 11 bases. The CDR3 here is CASSLTGTPYGYTF. The CDR3 region has the DNA TGTGCCAGCAGTTTAACCGGGACACCCTATGGCTACACCTTC.

The chain links TRBV7-9 to TRBJ2-4; 12 nucleotides agree with TRBD2. The V gene's germline CDR1 is SEHNR and CDR2 FQNEAQ (reference sequence). After removal of 4 bases from V and 3 bases from J, the junction contained 4 bases not matched to a gene. The CDR3 length is 16 residues. The CDR3 region is CASSSWTSGNKNIQYF. The CDR3 region has the DNA TGTGCCAGCAGCTCCTGGACTAGCGGGAACAAAAACATTCAGTACTTC.

The chain couples TRBV10-3 to TRBJ1-1; D gene ambiguous. There are 13 residues in the CDR3. Germline V gene data show CDR1 as ENHRY and CDR2 as SYGVKD. The V and J ends lost 3 bases and 1 base respectively, with 6 bases between them. The CDR3 region has the DNA TGTGCCATCAGTGATACAGCGAACACTGAAGCTTTCTTT. Residues: CAISDTANTEAFF.

This chain connects TRBV5-6 to TRBJ2-3, with 11 positions matching TRBD2. CDR1 and CDR2 from the germline V gene are SGHDT and YYEEEE. This CDR3 has 16 residues. J lost 2 bases, V lost 3 bases, and 5 bases had no gene match. The CDR3 sequence: CASSSLAGGNTDTQYF. Written as DNA, the CDR3 is TGTGCCAGCAGCTCGCTAGCGGGAGGAAACACAGATACGCAGTATTTT.

The chain employs TRBV6-1 and TRBJ2-3, with D possibly matching TRBD1 (5 bases). V lost 1 base, J lost 0 bases, and 20 bases lay in between. The CDR3 sequence is 19 residues long. Germline V gene sequence: CDR1 MNHNS, CDR2 SASEGT. CDR3 region: CASSEGRQGRSISTDTQYF. Written as DNA, the CDR3 is TGTGCCAGCAGTGAAGGAAGGCAGGGCCGCTCGATTAGCACAGATACGCAGTATTTT.

This clone has just one count. The chain uses TRBV7-8 and TRBJ2-7, with D perhaps TRBD1 (5 bases). V was shortened by 2 bases and J by 5 bases, with 10 bases between the two germline ends. Germline loops: CDR1 SGHVS, CDR2 FQNEAQ. CDR3 size: 13 residues. CDR3 amino acids: CASSLPGWDEQYF. The DNA of the CDR3 is TGTGCCAGCAGCTTACCAGGGTGGGACGAGCAGTACTTC.